This entry features one T cell receptor beta chain sequence. Its antigen is as yet unknown. This entry comes from a study of cytomegalovirus exposure and HLA in healthy donors. Study-wide findings and caveats: Later on, an analysis showed TCR association rates differing by HLA locus, with DRB1 the most and HLA-C the fewest.

Both 60 Vbeta primers and 13 Jbeta primers went into the PCR. Method: immunoSEQ multiplex PCR; TCRdb's copy keeps in-frame clones and lacks some. The profile covers 110,000 to 150,000 clones, with 84% appearing a single time and less than 2.5% taken by the ten largest. The CDR3 is 15 residues long. CDR1 is LNHDA, CDR2 SQIVND, per germline (reference sequence). V was pared by 5 bases and J by 3 bases, with 16 bases between. Healthy bone marrow donors made up the cohort. The receptor was derived from a boy between 2 and 10 years old in good health and CMV-seronegative. V gene TRBV19 combines with J gene TRBJ2-5; weak D call: TRBD1 (5 bases). Sequencing used PBMCs. The DNA of the CDR3 is TGTGCCAGTAGTCGGCGAAGGGCCAGGGAAGAGACCCAGTACTTC. Amino acids: CASSRRRAREETQYF.